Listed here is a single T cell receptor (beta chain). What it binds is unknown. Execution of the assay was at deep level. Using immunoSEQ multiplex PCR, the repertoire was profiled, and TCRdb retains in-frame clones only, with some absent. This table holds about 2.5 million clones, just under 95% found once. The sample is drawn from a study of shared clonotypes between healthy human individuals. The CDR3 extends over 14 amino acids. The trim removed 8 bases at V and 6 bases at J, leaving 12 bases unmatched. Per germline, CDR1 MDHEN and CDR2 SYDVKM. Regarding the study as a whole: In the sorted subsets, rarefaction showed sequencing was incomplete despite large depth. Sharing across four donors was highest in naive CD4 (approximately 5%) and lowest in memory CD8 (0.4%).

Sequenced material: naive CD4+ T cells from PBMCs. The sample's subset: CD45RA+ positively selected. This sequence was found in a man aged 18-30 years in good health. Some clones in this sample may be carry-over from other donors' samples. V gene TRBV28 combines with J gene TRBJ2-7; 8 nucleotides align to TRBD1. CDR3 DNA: TGTGCCAGCCGAACCGGGACAGGAGTAACCGAGCAGTACTTC. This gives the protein CASRTGTGVTEQYF.